This passage covers 25 T cell receptor beta chains from one sample sequenced in a study of T cells in Graves' hyperthyroidism and ophthalmopathy. TCR beta CDR3 regions were amplified from RNA transcripts. HTBI primers were the set used in a first-round RT-PCR of the TCR CDR3. In TCRdb, the multiplex PCR reads were re-called with MiXCR into one record per CDR3 protein. The repertoire has about 680,000 distinct CDR3 sequences, about 35% of them found once; the top ten carry less than 40%. The sequencing sample was made of blood. The receptors were gathered from a woman between 35 and 50 years old with Graves' hyperthyroidism.

The V call is TRBV12-3 or TRBV12-4, the J call TRBJ1-2; D remains unclear. Trimming removed 3 bases at V and 2 bases at J, with 13 bases between. This CDR3 has 15 residues. The CDR3 loop is CASSFYVGYNYGYTF. CDR3 DNA sequence: TGTGCCAGCAGTTTTTACGTGGGGTACAACTATGGCTACACCTTC.

This chain uses TRBV6-5 with TRBJ1-1; TRBD1 aligns across 7 bases. In germline, CDR1 is MNHEY, CDR2 SVGAGI. Unmatched junction bases numbered 2, after V lost 6 bases and J lost 1 base. CDR3 size: 13 residues. The CDR3 nucleotides read TGTGCCAGCAGGGGACAGAAGAACACTGAAGCTTTCTTT. This encodes CASRGQKNTEAFF.

CDR3 in DNA: TGTGCCAGCAGTTTATGGGGCGGGGGGTCCGCAGGAGGAAGCTATGGCTACACCTTC. Amino acid sequence: CASSLWGGGSAGGSYGYTF. The chain uses TRBV25-1 and TRBJ1-2; TRBD1 might be the D (5 bases). CDR3 size: 19 residues. Trimming left V 5 bases short and J 4 bases short, with 29 bases between. Germline V gene data show CDR1 as MGHDK and CDR2 as SYGVNS.

This clonotype was seen at least ten times. The chain employs TRBV24-1 and TRBJ2-2, with D possibly matching TRBD1 (5 bases). The CDR3 loop spans 13 amino acids. CDR1 is KGHDR and CDR2 is SFDVKD in the germline V gene. The V end lost 9 bases, the J end lost 0 bases, and 7 bases lay between the germline ends. The CDR3 reads CATGASNTGELFF. CDR3 sequence (DNA): TGTGCCACCGGGGCCTCGAACACCGGGGAGCTGTTTTTT.

The chain couples TRBV14 to TRBJ2-7; 7 bases map to TRBD2. The last part of the DNA fits TRBJ2-1 better; the J call may be wrong. CDR3 size: 12 residues. Germline CDR1 SGHDN, CDR2 FVKESK. The CDR3: CASIRGVDEQFF. CDR3 bases: TGTGCCAGCATCCGGGGGGTGGATGAGCAGTTCTTC.

The chain carries TRBV6-1 and TRBJ2-5; no clear D. Deletions cut 9 bases from V and 3 bases from J, with 8 bases between. This CDR3 region has 11 residues. Germline V gene sequence: CDR1 MNHNS, CDR2 SASEGT. CDR3 sequence: CARGIKETQYF. In DNA form, the CDR3 reads TGTGCCAGGGGGATCAAAGAGACCCAGTACTTC.

This clonotype has a handful of counts. The chain is built from TRBV6-6 and TRBJ2-5; 8 bases line up with TRBD2. The V and J ends lost 0 bases and 3 bases, in that order; junction bases with no gene match: 12. The germline V gene encodes CDR1 MNHNY and CDR2 SVGAGI (reference sequence). The CDR3 sequence is 18 residues long. CDR3 amino acids: CASSYSNVASGPEETQYF. The CDR3, as DNA: TGTGCCAGCAGTTACTCGAACGTGGCTAGCGGGCCGGAAGAGACCCAGTACTTC.

On this clonotype itself: This may stem from a read error, because a much larger clone lies one nucleotide away. The chain joins TRBV6-6 to TRBJ1-2, with 9 bases identical to TRBD1. The germline CDR1 and CDR2 sequences are MNHNY and SVGAGI (reference sequence). The CDR3 spans 14 residues. With V trimmed by 6 bases and J by 1 base, 3 bases remained unmatched. CDR3 nucleotides: TGTGCCAGCAGGACAGGGGGGATTAACTATGGCTACACCTTC. Translation gives CASRTGGINYGYTF.

This chain uses TRBV6-1 with TRBJ2-7; D is perhaps TRBD1 (6 bases). The CDR3 spans 14 residues. CDR1 is MNHNS and CDR2 is SASEGT in the germline V gene. V gave up 5 bases and J gave up 2 bases, with 13 bases separating them. The CDR3 reads CASSHDRFPYEQYF. CDR3 DNA: TGTGCCAGCAGTCATGACAGGTTCCCCTACGAGCAGTACTTC.

This clonotype was recorded at least ten times. DNA of the CDR3: TGTGCCACCAGTGACTCCGGACAGGGGGAAAGTGCCCAGCATTTT. Protein sequence: CATSDSGQGESAQHF. The J gene is TRBJ1-5, the V gene TRBV24-1; TRBD1 matches at 10 bases. Unmatched junction bases numbered 10, after V lost 4 bases and J lost 11 bases. The CDR3 is 15 amino acids. Per germline, CDR1 KGHDR and CDR2 SFDVKD.

This clonotype appeared many times. J is TRBJ2-7 and V is TRBV9; 10 positions match TRBD1. Trimming took 3 bases from V and 7 from J; bases not matched to a gene: 7. The V gene's germline CDR1 is SGDLS and CDR2 YYNGEE. The CDR3 sequence is 14 residues long. DNA of the CDR3: TGTGCCAGCAGCGCCGGGACAGGGGCGAGGGAGCAGTACTTC. Protein sequence: CASSAGTGAREQYF.

The sample holds one count of this clonotype. Just one base apart from a much larger clone, this may be a read error. No conserved phenylalanine or tryptophan ends this CDR3, so it is likely a read error. The V call is TRBV7-3, the J call TRBJ1-1; TRBD1 matches at 10 bases. This CDR3 is built from 15 residues. Germline V gives CDR1 SGHTA, CDR2 FQGTGA. V lost 5 bases to trimming and J lost 0 bases; unmatched junction nucleotides: 3. DNA of the CDR3: TGTGCCAGCAGCGCGGGACAGGGGATGAACACTGAAGCTTTCCTT. This sequence encodes CASSAGQGMNTEAFL.

The chain carries TRBV10-2 and TRBJ1-1, with D possibly TRBD1 on 6 matching bases. V lost 6 bases and J lost 5, with 22 bases in between. CDR3 length equals 16 residues. Germline V gene sequence: CDR1 WSHSY, CDR2 SAAADI. CDR3 sequence reads: CASSANPPRGRTEAFF. For the CDR3, the DNA is TGCGCCAGCAGCGCCAACCCTCCACGGGGGCGGACTGAAGCTTTCTTT.

This clonotype was picked up many times. The chain combines TRBV7-9 with TRBJ1-3, with TRBD1 identical over 7 bases. Germline V gene lookup returns CDR1 SEHNR and CDR2 FQNEAQ (reference sequence). Trimming cost V 4 bases and J 9 bases; bases outside gene matches: 6. The CDR3 length is 13 residues. The CDR3 nucleotides are TGTGCCAGCAGCTCGTCAGGGGGAGCCACCATATATTTT. Amino acids: CASSSSGGATIYF.

The V and J genes are TRBV6-1 and TRBJ1-5; TRBD1 might be the D (6 bases). Trimming took 6 bases from V and 3 from J, leaving 12 bases between them. The germline CDR1 and CDR2 sequences are MNHNS and SASEGT. The CDR3 totals 14 residues. In DNA, the CDR3 is TGTGCCAGCAGACCCCGGGGGGCCAATCAGCCCCAGCATTTT. Its translation is CASRPRGANQPQHF.

This clonotype was observed a few times. This chain uses TRBV7-2 with TRBJ2-7; no definite D call. Per the germline V gene, CDR1 is SGHTA and CDR2 is FQGNSA. The CDR3 is 17 residues long. V lost 4 bases, J lost 2 bases, and 21 bases lay in between. CDR3 protein: CASSSYPEGYPTYEQYF. CDR3 nucleotides: TGTGCCAGCAGCTCTTACCCCGAAGGTTACCCTACCTACGAGCAGTACTTC. Complete variable domain (other parts from reference TRBV7-2 and TRBJ2-7): GAGVSQSPSNKVTEKGKDVELRCDPISGHTALYWYRQSLGQGLEFLIYFQGNSAPDKSGLPSDRFSAERTGGSVSTLTIQRTQQEDSAVYLCASSSYPEGYPTYEQYFGPGTRLTVT.

The chain combines TRBV10-3 with TRBJ1-6, with D maybe TRBD1 (5 bases). Trimming left V 11 bases short and J 6 bases short, with 20 bases between. The CDR3 spans 15 residues. Germline V gene sequence: CDR1 ENHRY, CDR2 SYGVKD. The CDR3 DNA reads as TGTGCCTGGAGTGTCCGCCAGGGCGCTAATTCACCCCTCCACTTT. It codes for CAWSVRQGANSPLHF.

Worth noting for this clonotype: Just one base apart from a much larger clone, this may be a read error. The rearrangement uses TRBV7-7 and TRBJ2-2, with 7 bases identical to TRBD1. Germline V gives CDR1 SSHAT, CDR2 FNYEAQ (reference sequence). This CDR3 region has 17 residues. CDR3 DNA: TGTGCTAGCAGCTTAGCTCTGACAGGGTCGAACACCGGGGAGCTGTTTTTT. The encoded protein is CASSLALTGSNTGELFF.

This clonotype was counted many times. V gene TRBV19 combines with J gene TRBJ2-7; tentative D call: TRBD2 (5 bases). Trimming left V 1 base short and J 2 bases short, with 12 bases between. The CDR3 has 15 amino acids. Germline V gene lookup returns CDR1 LNHDA and CDR2 SQIVND (reference sequence). DNA for the CDR3: TGTGCCAGTAGTATAGTCGGGGATGGGGCCTACGAGCAGTACTTC. It is translated as CASSIVGDGAYEQYF.

The chain recombines TRBV6-5 with TRBJ2-7, with D unresolved. The V end lost 6 bases, the J end lost 2 bases, and 11 bases lay between the germline ends. This CDR3 comprises 13 residues. Germline V CDR1 and CDR2: MNHEY, SVGAGI. CDR3 bases: TGTGCCAGCAGCCAAGAAGGGACCTACGAGCAGTACTTC. Translating it yields CASSQEGTYEQYF.

This clonotype turned up a few times. This chain uses TRBV11-2 with TRBJ1-4; D gene uncertain. V lost 1 base to trimming and J lost 6 bases, with 12 bases between them. In germline, CDR1 is SGHAT, CDR2 FQNNGV. This CDR3 comprises 15 residues. CDR3 amino acids: CASSLGPGRYEKLFF. For the CDR3, the DNA is TGTGCCAGCAGCTTAGGACCAGGTCGATATGAAAAACTGTTTTTT.

This clonotype has more than one count but fewer than ten. This chain uses TRBV20-1 with TRBJ1-1; D remains unclear. Per the germline V gene, CDR1 is DFQATT and CDR2 is SNEGSKA (reference sequence). Trimming pared 0 bases from V and 2 bases from J, leaving 10 bases between. The CDR3 sequence is 14 residues long. The CDR3 reads CSARDPQRNTEAFF. Written as DNA, the CDR3 is TGCAGTGCTAGAGACCCACAGAGAAACACTGAAGCTTTCTTT.

The genes are TRBV19 and TRBJ1-2; no clear D. Germline values: CDR1 LNHDA, CDR2 SQIVND (reference sequence). V lost 7 bases to trimming and J lost 7 bases, with 10 bases between them. The CDR3 totals 11 residues. The CDR3 reads CASTKEGGYTF. The CDR3 coding sequence is TGTGCCAGTACCAAGGAGGGTGGCTACACCTTC.

The J gene is TRBJ2-2, the V gene TRBV2, with 11 positions matching TRBD1. CDR1 SNHLY and CDR2 FYNNEI come from the germline V gene. J was trimmed by 5 bases and V by 6 bases; bases with no gene match: 5. This CDR3 spans 15 amino acids. CDR3 region: CASRADRGQTGELFF. CDR3 nucleotides: TGTGCCAGCAGAGCGGACAGGGGGCAAACCGGGGAGCTGTTTTTT.

This clonotype was detected ten times or more. The V and J genes are TRBV20-1 and TRBJ1-6, with 9 nucleotides matching TRBD1. This CDR3 comprises 16 residues. Germline CDR1 DFQATT, CDR2 SNEGSKA (reference sequence). With 4 bases clipped from V and 6 bases from J, the junction kept 10 bases outside the gene matches. CDR3 amino acids: CSANPFPTGGNSPLHF. DNA of the CDR3: TGCAGTGCTAACCCTTTCCCGACAGGGGGTAATTCACCCCTCCACTTT.